The 9 T cell receptor beta chains below were found in one sample sequenced in a study of tumor-infiltrating lymphocytes in primary liver carcinoma. Unsorted bulk tissue (roughly 19-30 mg) underwent RNA and DNA co-extraction. Reverse transcription of about 500 ng total RNA with a constant-region primer produced TCR beta cDNA. For TCR beta, libraries were produced by three nested multiplex PCR rounds using slightly modified ARM-PCR. The opening two PCR rounds, approximately 10 cycles each, paired TRBV1-TRBV30 forward primers with a C-beta reverse primer. TCRdb analysed the multiplex PCR reads with MiXCR anew, one entry per CDR3 protein. Among 80,000 or so distinct CDR3 sequences listed, about two thirds were seen once. What was sequenced was liver tumor tissue from sampling region 4. Subset defined: tumor region T4, right-lateral pole. The receptors originated from an older woman with primary liver carcinoma and hepatitis B virus infection.

The V and J genes are TRBV29-1 and TRBJ1-5; D remains ambiguous. This CDR3 spans 13 amino acids. V was cut by 3 bases and J by 11 bases, with 17 bases left in between. Germline assignment: CDR1 SQVTM and CDR2 ANQGSEA. CDR3 residues: CSVEYASRQSQHF. DNA for the CDR3: TGCAGCGTTGAGTATGCCTCCCGCCAATCCCAGCATTTT.

Note on this clonotype: The junction shows a germline mismatch at one end, possibly a read error. This chain uses TRBV5-4 with TRBJ2-5; 7 bases are a match to TRBD1. Germline V gene data show CDR1 as SGHNT and CDR2 as YYREEE (reference sequence). This CDR3 has 14 amino acids. CDR3 sequence reads: CASSPRGRQEIQYF. In DNA form, the CDR3 reads TGTGCCAGCAGCCCCAGGGGGAGACAAGAGATCCAGTACTTC.

There are many counts of this clonotype. This chain links TRBV5-4 with TRBJ2-7, with TRBD1 as a possible D gene (6 bases). CDR3 length: 14 amino acids. V lost 0 bases to trimming and J lost 0 bases, with 7 bases between them. Germline V gene data show CDR1 as SGHNT and CDR2 as YYREEE (reference sequence). CDR3 sequence (DNA): TGTGCCAGCAGCTTGGCAGGGGCCTCCTACGAGCAGTACTTC. As protein: CASSLAGASYEQYF.

Remarks on this clonotype: The junction and the germline gene differ at one end; a read error may be behind it. The V gene is TRBV6-1, the J gene TRBJ2-7; TRBD1 or TRBD2 may be the D gene (5 bases each). CDR1 is MNHNS, CDR2 SASEGT, per germline. This CDR3 has 14 residues. The CDR3 DNA reads as TGTGCCAGCAGTGAAGTTTTCGAGGGGTACAAGCAGTATTTC. Its translation: CASSEVFEGYKQYF.

In regard to this clonotype: One base away lies a much larger clone, so this may be a sequencing read error. The chain has TRBV5-1 and TRBJ2-7; D remains ambiguous. V was cut by 3 bases and J by 3 bases, with 13 bases left in between. This CDR3 spans 14 amino acids. Germline V CDR1 and CDR2: SGHRS, YFSETQ. This CDR3 is CASSSRTLFYEQYF. The CDR3 nucleotides are TGCGCCAGCAGCTCCAGGACCTTATTCTACGAGCAGTACTTC.

Of note for this clonotype: Because it lacks the conserved phenylalanine or tryptophan at the end, this CDR3 is likely a read error. This chain links TRBV5-4 with TRBJ2-7; 8 bases are shared with TRBD2. CDR1 and CDR2 from the germline V gene are SGHNT and YYREEE (reference sequence). The CDR3 extends over 15 amino acids. Trimming took 0 bases from V and 6 from J; bases not matched to a gene: 8. The CDR3 DNA is TGTGCCAGCAGCTTGGCTGGCGGGAGGAAGTGCGAGCAGTACTAC. It encodes CASSLAGGRKCEQYY.

Note on this clonotype: A much larger clonotype is one base distant, so this may be a read error. The chain couples TRBV13 to TRBJ1-6; D remains unclear. Germline loops: CDR1 PRHDT, CDR2 FYEKMQ (reference sequence). The CDR3 loop spans 12 amino acids. CDR3 DNA: TGTGTCAGCAGCTTAGGGCGTTCACCCCTCCACTTT. Amino acid sequence: CVSSLGRSPLHF.

This clonotype was seen repeatedly, ten times or more. The V call is TRBV5-4, the J call TRBJ2-1; 12 positions match TRBD2. This CDR3 is 15 amino acids long. Germline CDR1 is SGHNT and CDR2 is YYREEE (reference sequence). Trimming took 4 bases from V and 5 from J; bases not matched to a gene: 4. The CDR3 DNA is TGTGCCAGCAGCCCTGGACTAGCGGGAAACAATGAGCAGTTCTTC. Protein sequence: CASSPGLAGNNEQFF.

Details on this clonotype: This may stem from a read error, because a much larger clone lies one nucleotide away. The rearrangement joins TRBV4-1 to TRBJ2-1; D gene unclear. The CDR3 has 14 residues. Germline V gene lookup returns CDR1 MGHRA and CDR2 YSYEKL. The CDR3 protein is CASSQDRITNGQFF. CDR3 bases: TGCGCCAGCAGCCAAGATCGAATAACCAATGGGCAGTTCTTC.